Following are 26 T cell receptor beta chains from one sample sequenced in a study of vaccination and CD4 T cells after COVID-19. Treatment reported: roughly 11-day PBMC culture with coronavirus spike peptide pools or control peptides (ViraFEST assay). Collection of the unexposed donor's CD4+ T cells took place before the COVID-19 pandemic (2011-2018). For these TCRs, the target antigens are not known. The study sequenced cultured CD4+ T cell DNA using the Oncomine TCR Beta short-read assay. TCRdb called the PCR reads again in MiXCR, with one record for every CDR3 protein. The sample has some 7,600 distinct CDR3 sequences, around 40% seen once. The specimen was CD4+ T cells from blood, cultured in vitro. Every receptor here comes from a human donor in good health.

This sequence joins TRBV30 and TRBJ2-1; TRBD1 might be the D (6 bases). The V and J ends lost 3 bases and 10 bases respectively, with 13 bases between them. The CDR3 is made up of 12 amino acids. CDR1 is GTSNPN and CDR2 is SVGIG in the germline V gene (reference sequence). The CDR3 coding sequence is TGTGCCTGGAGCAGGGGCCCGCGAGAGCAGTTCTTC. Protein product: CAWSRGPREQFF.

This clonotype has only a few counts. The chain recombines TRBV7-3 with TRBJ2-1; possibly TRBD1 for D (6 bases). Germline V gene lookup returns CDR1 SGHTA and CDR2 FQGTGA. The germline V and J ends were trimmed by 5 bases and 2 bases, with 16 bases remaining between them. This CDR3 comprises 16 residues. In DNA form, the CDR3 reads TGTGCCAGCAGCACGTCGACAGGAGGTGCCTACAATGAGCAGTTCTTC. It codes for CASSTSTGGAYNEQFF.

This clonotype has just a few counts. The chain employs TRBV7-2 and TRBJ1-2, with TRBD1 matching 12 bases. V was clipped by 1 base and J by 8 bases; unmatched bases: 8. The CDR3 extends over 16 amino acids. The germline V gene encodes CDR1 SGHTA and CDR2 FQGNSA. CDR3 in amino acids: CASSLVAGQGAGGYTF. In nucleotides, the CDR3 is TGTGCCAGCAGCTTAGTAGCGGGACAGGGGGCAGGAGGCTACACCTTC.

This chain links TRBV12-3 or TRBV12-4 with TRBJ1-5, with D perhaps TRBD1 (5 bases). The CDR3 loop spans 14 amino acids. Between the trimmed V and J ends, which lost 5 bases and 6 bases, there was a span of 14 bases. The CDR3 sequence is CASSPGWHIQPQHF. For the CDR3, the DNA is TGTGCCAGCAGTCCAGGGTGGCACATTCAGCCCCAGCATTTT.

Sample share makes this clonotype medium-sized (0.01 to 0.1%). V is TRBV12-3 or TRBV12-4 and J is TRBJ2-7; D possibly corresponds to TRBD2 (6 bases). The CDR3 has 14 residues. The germline V and J ends were trimmed by 4 bases and 3 bases, with 13 bases remaining between them. DNA of the CDR3: TGTGCCAGCAGTTCCGACGGGACTTTCTACGAGCAGTACTTC. It is translated as CASSSDGTFYEQYF.

CDR3 protein: CASSIAAGSSTDTQYF. The CDR3 nucleotides are TGTGCCAGTAGTATAGCGGCGGGGTCCAGCACAGATACGCAGTATTTT. The rearrangement joins TRBV19 to TRBJ2-3, with D perhaps matching TRBD2 (6 bases). The CDR3 contains 16 residues. Germline V gene sequence: CDR1 LNHDA, CDR2 SQIVND (reference sequence). Between the trimmed V and J ends, which lost 1 base and 0 bases, there was a span of 11 bases.

The V and J genes are TRBV19 and TRBJ2-1; 14 positions agree with TRBD2. The CDR3 covers 18 residues. Germline loops: CDR1 LNHDA, CDR2 SQIVND (reference sequence). J lost 5 bases, V lost 4 bases, and 10 bases had no gene match. The CDR3 loop reads CASSTDSPGLAGDNEQFF. In nucleotides, the CDR3 is TGTGCCAGTAGTACTGATTCACCGGGACTAGCGGGGGACAATGAGCAGTTCTTC. Full variable domain (remainder filled in from reference TRBV19 and TRBJ2-1): DGGITQSPKYLFRKEGQNVTLSCEQNLNHDAMYWYRQDPGQGLRLIYYSQIVNDFQKGDIAEGYSVSREKKESFPLTVTSAQKNPTAFYLCASSTDSPGLAGDNEQFFGPGTRLTVL.

The chain employs TRBV27 and TRBJ1-5; no firm D call. V shed 5 bases and J shed 7 bases, with 9 bases lying between them. Germline-derived CDR1 and CDR2 are MNHEY and SMNVEV (reference sequence). CDR3 size: 12 residues. Here the CDR3 DNA reads TGTGCCAGCAGTCAGGAGGGCCAGCCCCAGCATTTT. This encodes CASSQEGQPQHF.

This clonotype was picked up a small number of times. The V and J genes are TRBV20-1 and TRBJ1-1, with D possibly being TRBD1 (5 bases). In germline, CDR1 is DFQATT, CDR2 SNEGSKA (reference sequence). This CDR3 is built from 14 residues. V lost 3 bases, J lost 1 base, and 12 bases lay in between. DNA of the CDR3: TGCAGTGCTAGTCTAGGACATTCGAACACTGAAGCTTTCTTT. This codes for CSASLGHSNTEAFF.

The J gene is TRBJ2-7, the V gene TRBV11-2; 7 nucleotides match TRBD1. J lost 7 bases, V lost 3 bases, and 15 bases had no gene match. Germline CDR1 SGHAT, CDR2 FQNNGV. CDR3 length: 16 amino acids. In DNA form, the CDR3 reads TGTGCCAGCAGCTTTTATGGGACAGACGATCTACGAGAGCAGTACTTC. It codes for CASSFYGTDDLREQYF.

The chain's CDR3 is CASSNRVGQPQHF. The CDR3 region has the DNA TGTGCCAGCAGCAACAGGGTAGGACAGCCCCAGCATTTT. This chain uses TRBV7-2 with TRBJ1-5, with D tentatively TRBD1 (6 bases). The CDR3 runs 13 residues. Trimming shortened V by 5 bases and J by 7 bases, and 12 bases separated the two germline ends. Per germline, CDR1 SGHTA and CDR2 FQGNSA.

The rearrangement uses TRBV20-1 and TRBJ2-7; D possibly corresponds to TRBD1 (5 bases). The germline CDR1 and CDR2 sequences are DFQATT and SNEGSKA (reference sequence). V was pared by 3 bases and J by 0 bases, with 12 bases between. The CDR3 is 14 amino acids. This CDR3 reads CSASKGKHSYEQYF. The CDR3 DNA is TGCAGTGCTAGTAAGGGGAAACACTCCTACGAGCAGTACTTC.

This chain connects TRBV20-1 to TRBJ1-2; TRBD1 matches at 9 bases. Losses at the gene ends were 4 bases for V and 4 bases for J; bases not matched to a gene: 10. This CDR3 contains 15 residues. CDR1 and CDR2 from the germline V gene are DFQATT and SNEGSKA (reference sequence). CDR3 protein: CSANRDRALGYGYTF. DNA for the CDR3: TGCAGTGCTAACCGGGACAGGGCGTTAGGCTATGGCTACACCTTC.

In its sample, this clonotype ranks as medium-sized. The chain combines TRBV6-1 with TRBJ2-2; no clear D gene. The V and J ends lost 8 bases and 3 bases respectively, with 4 bases between them. The germline gives CDR1 MNHNS, CDR2 SASEGT. This CDR3 is built from 11 residues. CDR3 bases: TGTGCCAGCTGCCACACCGGGGAGCTGTTTTTT. It translates to CASCHTGELFF.

This clonotype has just a few counts. The rearrangement links TRBV6-4 to TRBJ2-3, with 13 nucleotides matching TRBD2. Per germline, CDR1 MRHNA and CDR2 SNTAGT. V was pared by 4 bases and J by 5 bases, with 3 bases of the junction left unmatched. CDR3 size: 15 residues. CDR3 sequence reads: CASSATSGGQDTQYF. The CDR3 DNA follows: TGTGCCAGCAGTGCGACTAGCGGGGGGCAAGATACGCAGTATTTT.

This clonotype was seen more than once but under ten times. This sequence joins TRBV20-1 and TRBJ1-2, with 7 bases that match TRBD1. The ends lost 0 bases at V and 8 bases at J; junction bases unmatched: 12. Germline V CDR1 and CDR2: DFQATT, SNEGSKA (reference sequence). The CDR3 has 15 amino acids. CDR3 nucleotide sequence: TGCAGTGCTAGAGACGGGACAGTCCCCACTCACGGCTACACCTTC. It codes for CSARDGTVPTHGYTF.

Only a few counts were recorded for this clonotype. This rearrangement joins TRBV6-1 to TRBJ1-5; no definite D call. V was trimmed by 8 bases and J by 4 bases, leaving 12 bases between them. The CDR3 has 13 amino acids. Germline-derived CDR1 and CDR2 are MNHNS and SASEGT. The CDR3 coding sequence is TGTGCCAGCCAGAAGTCGGATAATCAGCCCCAGCATTTT. Its translation is CASQKSDNQPQHF.

CDR3 nucleotides: TGTGCCAGCAGGTCCGGGACAGGCAATCAGCCCCAGCATTTT. Amino acids: CASRSGTGNQPQHF. The V and J genes are TRBV6-1 and TRBJ1-5; 7 nucleotides agree with TRBD1. The CDR3 is 14 amino acids. With 6 bases clipped from V and 2 bases from J, the junction kept 4 bases outside the gene matches. Germline V lookup: CDR1 MNHNS, CDR2 SASEGT.

The rearrangement joins TRBV6-2 or TRBV6-3 to TRBJ1-2, with D unresolved. Germline CDR1 and CDR2: MNHEY and SVGEGT. Trimming stripped 7 bases from V and 6 bases from J, with 15 bases between. CDR3 size: 13 residues. The CDR3 DNA sequence: TGTGCCAGCACCGAAGACGGTTATGATGGCTACACCTTC. Its translation is CASTEDGYDGYTF.

This chain joins TRBV6-4 and TRBJ1-2; D unresolved. V was trimmed by 7 bases and J by 8 bases, leaving 17 bases between them. The CDR3 contains 13 residues. The germline V gene encodes CDR1 MRHNA and CDR2 SNTAGT. DNA for the CDR3: TGTGCCAGCAATGAAGACCCTACTAGAGGCTACACCTTC. This encodes CASNEDPTRGYTF.

This clonotype came up a few times. The CDR3 DNA reads TGTGCCATCAGTGAGGACAGGGCCCTCTACGAGCAGTACTTC. This encodes CAISEDRALYEQYF. The V and J genes are TRBV10-3 and TRBJ2-7; TRBD1 agrees at 7 bases. Germline V gene sequence: CDR1 ENHRY, CDR2 SYGVKD. V lost 2 bases and J lost 3; bases outside the gene matches: 4. This CDR3 spans 14 amino acids.

This clonotype appeared a few times. The V call is TRBV5-8, the J call TRBJ2-5; 8 bases align to TRBD1. The J segment lost 4 bases and the V segment lost 4 bases, leaving 12 bases of the junction unmatched. CDR1 SGHTS and CDR2 YDEGEE come from the germline V gene. The CDR3 contains 16 residues. The CDR3, as DNA: TGTGCCAGCAGCCCTAAGACAGGGGCCGGTGGAGAGACCCAGTACTTC. It yields the protein CASSPKTGAGGETQYF.

The chain is built from TRBV20-1 and TRBJ2-3; D uncertain. From germline, CDR1 is DFQATT and CDR2 SNEGSKA (reference sequence). V was pared by 6 bases and J by 2 bases, with 15 bases between. The CDR3 covers 14 residues. Written as DNA, the CDR3 is TGCAGTGCCAGTACCTTGCCTATCACAGATACGCAGTATTTT. Protein: CSASTLPITDTQYF.

This clonotype is labeled as medium-sized. This chain connects TRBV7-9 to TRBJ2-2; the D is unclear. The V gene lost 6 bases and the J gene lost 8 bases, with 10 bases spanning the gap. Germline V gene lookup returns CDR1 SEHNR and CDR2 FQNEAQ (reference sequence). The CDR3 length is 12 residues. The CDR3 sequence: CASSYGMGELFF. DNA for the CDR3: TGTGCCAGCAGTTATGGTATGGGGGAGCTGTTTTTT.

This clonotype was counted between two and nine times. The gene calls are TRBV12-3 or TRBV12-4 and TRBJ1-1; possibly TRBD1 for D (6 bases). The CDR3 sequence is 15 residues long. Trimming shortened V by 8 bases and J by 1 base, and 17 bases separated the two germline ends. This CDR3 is CASVQWGQPNTEAFF. The CDR3 nucleotides are TGTGCCAGCGTTCAGTGGGGACAACCGAACACTGAAGCTTTCTTT.

Comments on this clonotype: One end of the junction fails to match germline, which may point to a read error. The chain employs TRBV27 and TRBJ1-2; the D gene is possibly TRBD1 (5 bases). CDR1 and CDR2 from the germline V gene are MNHEY and SMNVEV (reference sequence). This CDR3 has 12 amino acids. In DNA, the CDR3 is TGTGCCAGCAGCCCAGAGGACATCGGGTTCCCCTTC. It is translated as CASSPEDIGFPF.